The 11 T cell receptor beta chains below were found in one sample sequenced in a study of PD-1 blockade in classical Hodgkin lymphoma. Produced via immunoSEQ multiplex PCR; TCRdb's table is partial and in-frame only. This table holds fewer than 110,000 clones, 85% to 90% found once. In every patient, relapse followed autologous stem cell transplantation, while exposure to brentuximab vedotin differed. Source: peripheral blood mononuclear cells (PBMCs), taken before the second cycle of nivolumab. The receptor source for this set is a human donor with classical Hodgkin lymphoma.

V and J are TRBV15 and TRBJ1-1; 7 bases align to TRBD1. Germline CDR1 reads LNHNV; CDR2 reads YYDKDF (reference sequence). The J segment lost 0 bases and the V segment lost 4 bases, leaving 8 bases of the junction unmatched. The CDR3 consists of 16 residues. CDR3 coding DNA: TGTGCCACCAGCATCCCCGGGACAGCTATGAACACTGAAGCTTTCTTT. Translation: CATSIPGTAMNTEAFF.

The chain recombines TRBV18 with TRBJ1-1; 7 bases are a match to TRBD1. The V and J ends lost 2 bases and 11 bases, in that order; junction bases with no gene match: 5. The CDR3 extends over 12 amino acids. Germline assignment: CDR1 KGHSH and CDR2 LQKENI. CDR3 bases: TGTGCCAGCTCACCAGACAGGGTGGTCGCTTTCTTT. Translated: CASSPDRVVAFF.

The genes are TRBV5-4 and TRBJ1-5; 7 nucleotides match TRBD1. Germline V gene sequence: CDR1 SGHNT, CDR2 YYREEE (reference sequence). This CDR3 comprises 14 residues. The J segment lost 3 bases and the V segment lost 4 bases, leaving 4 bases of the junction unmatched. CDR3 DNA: TGTGCCAGCAGCGGGGGGACAGACAATCAGCCCCAGCATTTT. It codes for CASSGGTDNQPQHF.

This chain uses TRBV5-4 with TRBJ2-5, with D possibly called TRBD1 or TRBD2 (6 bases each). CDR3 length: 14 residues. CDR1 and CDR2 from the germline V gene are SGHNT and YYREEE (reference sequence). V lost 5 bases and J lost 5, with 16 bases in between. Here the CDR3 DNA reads TGTGCCAGCAGAGGGGGGCGGCTCTTGGAGACCCAGTACTTC. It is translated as CASRGGRLLETQYF.

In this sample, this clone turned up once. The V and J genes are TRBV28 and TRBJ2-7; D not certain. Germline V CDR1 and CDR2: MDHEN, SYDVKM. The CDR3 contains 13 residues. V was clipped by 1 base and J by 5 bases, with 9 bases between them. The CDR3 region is CASSLSRKDEQYF. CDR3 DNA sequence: TGTGCCAGCAGTTTATCGCGTAAAGACGAGCAGTACTTC.

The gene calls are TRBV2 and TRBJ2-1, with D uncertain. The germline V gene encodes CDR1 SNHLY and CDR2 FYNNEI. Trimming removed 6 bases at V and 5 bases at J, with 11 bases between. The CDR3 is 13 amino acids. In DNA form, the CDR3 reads TGTGCCAGCAGACCCCGCGAGGACAATGAGCAGTTCTTC. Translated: CASRPREDNEQFF.

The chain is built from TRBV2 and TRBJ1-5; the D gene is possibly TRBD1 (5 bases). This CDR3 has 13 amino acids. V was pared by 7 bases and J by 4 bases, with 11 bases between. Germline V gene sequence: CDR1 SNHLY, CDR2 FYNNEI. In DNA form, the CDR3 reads TGTGCCAGCATACCAGGGCAAAATCAGCCCCAGCATTTT. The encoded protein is CASIPGQNQPQHF.

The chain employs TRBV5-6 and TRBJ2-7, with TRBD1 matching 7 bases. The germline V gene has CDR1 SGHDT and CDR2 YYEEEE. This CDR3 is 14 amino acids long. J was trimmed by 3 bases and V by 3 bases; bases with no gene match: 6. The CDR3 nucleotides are TGTGCCAGCAGCTCGGGACAGCCTGACTACGAGCAGTACTTC. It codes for CASSSGQPDYEQYF.

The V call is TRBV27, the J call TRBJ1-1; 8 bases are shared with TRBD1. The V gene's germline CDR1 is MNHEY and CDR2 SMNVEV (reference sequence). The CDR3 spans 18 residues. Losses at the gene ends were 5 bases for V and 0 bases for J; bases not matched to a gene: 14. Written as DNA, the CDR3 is TGTGCCAGCAGTGGAAGGTCCGGGACAGGCTTTATGAACACTGAAGCTTTCTTT. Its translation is CASSGRSGTGFMNTEAFF.

This chain's CDR3 is CASSPRLGVSNTEAFF. CDR3 bases: TGTGCCAGCAGCCCCCGTTTAGGAGTTAGTAACACTGAAGCTTTCTTT. V is TRBV7-9 and J is TRBJ1-1; unclear D gene. The length of the CDR3 is 16 residues. V was shortened by 5 bases and J by 2 bases, with 18 bases between the two germline ends. Germline CDR1 reads SEHNR; CDR2 reads FQNEAQ (reference sequence).

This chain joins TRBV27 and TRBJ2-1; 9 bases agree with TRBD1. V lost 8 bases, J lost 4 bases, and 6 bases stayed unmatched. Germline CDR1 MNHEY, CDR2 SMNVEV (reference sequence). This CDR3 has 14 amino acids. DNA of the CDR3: TGTGCCAGCGAAACAGGGGGCGCGTACAATGAGCAGTTCTTC. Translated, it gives CASETGGAYNEQFF.